The 17 T cell receptor beta chains presented below share a single source sample, sequenced in a study of identical twins. Using its own MiXCR run on the 5' RACE reads, TCRdb lists one record per CDR3 protein. Of hundreds of thousands of distinct CDR3 sequences listed, approximately 13% are singletons. These data are also associated with another study on yellow fever vaccine responses in identical twins.

Input material: PBMCs. These receptors were collected from a woman in her late teens or twenties in good health.

This sequence joins TRBV20-1 and TRBJ2-1, with 9 bases that match TRBD1. V lost 5 bases and J lost 12; bases outside the gene matches: 14. Per germline, CDR1 DFQATT and CDR2 SNEGSKA (reference sequence). This CDR3 is 14 amino acids long. The CDR3 nucleotides read TGCAGTGCTGACCCACAGGGGGCGCAAATTGGGCAGTTCTTC. It yields the protein CSADPQGAQIGQFF.

For the CDR3, the DNA is TGCAGCGTTGGGGGGACAGCTAATCAGCCCCAGCATTTT. The encoded protein is CSVGGTANQPQHF. The genes are TRBV29-1 and TRBJ1-5; 7 bases match TRBD1. J was trimmed by 4 bases and V by 4 bases; bases with no gene match: 4. The CDR3 runs to 13 residues. The germline CDR1 and CDR2 sequences are SQVTM and ANQGSEA.

This clonotype was counted only a few times. The rearrangement uses TRBV20-1 and TRBJ2-1, with 7 bases that match TRBD1. The CDR3 has 14 amino acids. Germline V gene lookup returns CDR1 DFQATT and CDR2 SNEGSKA (reference sequence). V lost 2 bases to trimming and J lost 4 bases; unmatched junction nucleotides: 5. CDR3: CSARSGTAYNEQFF. CDR3 nucleotides: TGCAGTGCTAGATCCGGGACAGCTTACAATGAGCAGTTCTTC.

This chain links TRBV12-3 or TRBV12-4 with TRBJ2-4; a possible D gene is TRBD1 (7 bases). This CDR3 contains 13 residues. V shed 3 bases and J shed 5 bases, with 8 bases lying between them. CDR3 protein: CASSFRGENIQYF. The CDR3 nucleotides are TGTGCCAGCAGTTTCAGGGGGGAAAACATTCAGTACTTC.

The chain couples TRBV19 to TRBJ1-6, with 7 bases lining up with TRBD1. Germline V gene sequence: CDR1 LNHDA, CDR2 SQIVND (reference sequence). V gave up 6 bases and J gave up 6 bases; unmatched junction bases: 5. CDR3 length: 14 amino acids. The CDR3 sequence is CASRTGEGNSPLHF. CDR3 bases: TGTGCCAGTAGAACAGGGGAGGGTAATTCACCCCTCCACTTT.

This chain links TRBV4-1 with TRBJ2-1, with 12 nucleotides matching TRBD2. Trimming removed 0 bases from V and 5 bases from J; junction bases left unmatched: 8. CDR3 length: 18 amino acids. In germline, CDR1 is MGHRA, CDR2 YSYEKL. The chain's CDR3 is CASSQDPPSGGVDNEQFF. For the CDR3, the DNA is TGCGCCAGCAGCCAAGATCCCCCTAGCGGGGGGGTCGACAATGAGCAGTTCTTC.

The rearrangement joins TRBV28 to TRBJ2-1; TRBD1 is a possible D gene (6 bases). Germline lookup yields CDR1 MDHEN and CDR2 SYDVKM. The V and J ends lost 2 bases and 7 bases respectively, with 15 bases between them. The CDR3 consists of 15 residues. CDR3 nucleotides: TGTGCCAGCAGTTTAGGGGACAAACATGAGAATGAGCAGTTCTTC. Protein product: CASSLGDKHENEQFF.

This clonotype was counted ten times or more. The V and J genes are TRBV5-8 and TRBJ2-1, with D unresolved. The V end lost 2 bases, the J end lost 0 bases, and 9 bases lay between the germline ends. The germline V gene encodes CDR1 SGHTS and CDR2 YDEGEE. The CDR3 spans 15 residues. The CDR3 protein is CASSFGVSSYNEQFF. The CDR3 coding sequence is TGTGCCAGCAGCTTTGGGGTTAGCTCCTACAATGAGCAGTTCTTC.

The V and J genes are TRBV10-3 and TRBJ1-4; D not resolved. The CDR3 consists of 13 residues. V was shortened by 3 bases and J by 5 bases, with 7 bases between the two germline ends. In germline, CDR1 is ENHRY, CDR2 SYGVKD. CDR3 protein: CAISDGGNEKLFF. Written as DNA, the CDR3 is TGTGCCATCAGTGATGGAGGAAATGAAAAACTGTTTTTT.

This clonotype was detected only a few times. The gene calls are TRBV5-1 and TRBJ1-1; TRBD1 is a possible D gene (6 bases). The germline V and J ends were trimmed by 0 bases and 0 bases, with 9 bases remaining between them. Germline CDR1 SGHRS, CDR2 YFSETQ. The CDR3 runs 15 residues. This CDR3 reads CASSLARTVNTEAFF. CDR3 DNA: TGCGCCAGCAGCTTGGCCAGGACAGTGAACACTGAAGCTTTCTTT.

There are many counts of this clonotype. The chain is built from TRBV5-6 and TRBJ2-2; no clear D gene. Deletions cut 2 bases from V and 6 bases from J, with 5 bases between. CDR3 size: 12 residues. Germline V gene data show CDR1 as SGHDT and CDR2 as YYEEEE. CDR3 amino acids: CASSFEAGELFF. The CDR3 coding sequence is TGTGCCAGCAGCTTCGAAGCCGGGGAGCTGTTTTTT.

There are many counts of this clonotype. The rearrangement joins TRBV7-9 to TRBJ2-7; possible D gene TRBD1, 6 bases. V lost 5 bases and J 7 bases, leaving 12 bases between the germline ends. The CDR3 runs 12 residues. CDR1 SEHNR and CDR2 FQNEAQ come from the germline V gene (reference sequence). DNA for the CDR3: TGTGCCAGCAGCAGAAAGGGGGATGAGCAGTACGTC. Its translation is CASSRKGDEQYV.

This clonotype was recorded many times. This chain uses TRBV7-9 with TRBJ2-1; 11 bases fit TRBD2. Per germline, CDR1 SEHNR and CDR2 FQNEAQ (reference sequence). V lost 4 bases and J lost 2; bases outside the gene matches: 7. CDR3 length: 17 residues. Written as DNA, the CDR3 is TGTGCCAGCAGCTCTACAAATAGCGGGGGGGCCTACAATGAGCAGTTCTTC. Protein: CASSSTNSGGAYNEQFF.

This chain links TRBV9 with TRBJ2-1; possibly TRBD1 for D (6 bases). V lost 4 bases to trimming and J lost 5 bases, with 10 bases between them. The CDR3 is 13 residues long. Germline V gene sequence: CDR1 SGDLS, CDR2 YYNGEE. The CDR3 region has the DNA TGTGCCAGCAGCCGGGACACACACAATGAGCAGTTCTTC. Its protein is CASSRDTHNEQFF.

This clonotype has only a few counts. The J gene is TRBJ1-4, the V gene TRBV28; 8 positions match TRBD1. CDR3 length equals 15 residues. Per the germline V gene, CDR1 is MDHEN and CDR2 is SYDVKM. With 5 bases clipped from V and 3 bases from J, the junction kept 5 bases outside the gene matches. The CDR3: CASSPRGQANEKLFF. CDR3 bases: TGTGCCAGCAGTCCCAGGGGGCAGGCTAATGAAAAACTGTTTTTT. Full variable domain (rest looked up from reference TRBV28 and TRBJ1-4): DVKVTQSSRYLVKRTGEKVFLECVQDMDHENMFWYRQDPGLGLRLIYFSYDVKMKEKGDIPEGYSVSREKKERFSLILESASTNQTSMYLCASSPRGQANEKLFFGSGTQLSVL.

This clonotype was detected a few times. The V and J genes are TRBV7-6 and TRBJ2-5; D is perhaps TRBD2 (5 bases). The CDR3 is 16 amino acids. Germline assignment: CDR1 SGHVS and CDR2 FNYEAQ. Trimming removed 2 bases at V and 2 bases at J, with 15 bases between. As DNA, the CDR3 is TGTGCCAGCAGCTTAACCGTGGGCGCGGGTCAAGAGACCCAGTACTTC. Its protein is CASSLTVGAGQETQYF. The variable domain in full, completed from reference TRBV7-6 and TRBJ2-5, reads GAGVSQSPRYKVTKRGQDVALRCDPISGHVSLYWYRQALGQGPEFLTYFNYEAQQDKSGLPNDRFSAERPEGSISTLTIQRTEQRDSAMYRCASSLTVGAGQETQYFGPGTRLLVL.

This clonotype was detected a few times. This chain connects TRBV5-1 to TRBJ1-2, with D tentatively TRBD1 (6 bases). Germline CDR1 and CDR2: SGHRS and YFSETQ. Trimming removed 2 bases from V and 4 bases from J, with 12 bases in between. This CDR3 contains 14 residues. The DNA for the CDR3 is TGCGCCAGCAGCTTCTCAGGGGTCGTCTATGGCTACACCTTC. This codes for CASSFSGVVYGYTF.